This TCR beta chain was sequenced for a study of blood T cell repertoires in COVID-19. Study background: Collection of acute and convalescent COVID-19 samples took place in the United States, Italy and Spain.

Germline values: CDR1 SGHRS, CDR2 YFSETQ. V lost 4 bases to trimming and J lost 1 base; unmatched junction nucleotides: 7. This CDR3 region has 15 residues. Generated by immunoSEQ multiplex PCR, the TCRdb table keeps only in-frame clones and is missing some. The sample consists of roughly 190,000 clones, 80% to 90% of them appearing once. The sequence derives from a man younger than 35 with active or convalescent COVID-19. The genes are TRBV5-1 and TRBJ1-1, with TRBD1 matching 7 bases. What was sequenced was peripheral blood. CDR3 protein: CASSRLTGSNTEAFF. The CDR3 DNA is TGCGCCAGCAGCCGCTTGACAGGGTCGAACACTGAAGCTTTCTTT. The full variable domain, rest sourced from reference TRBV5-1 and TRBJ1-1, is KAGVTQTPRYLIKTRGQQVTLSCSPISGHRSVSWYQQTPGQGLQFLFEYFSETQRNKGNFPGRFSGRQFSNSRSEMNVSTLELGDSALYLCASSRLTGSNTEAFFGQGTRLTVV.